Listed below are T cell receptor beta chains from one sample, sequenced in a study of human T cells and chemical hapten exposure. One entry per CDR3 protein results from TCRdb running MiXCR on the RACE reads. Of roughly 200,000 distinct CDR3 sequences in the sample, 24% were seen once. The sequencing here drew on whole blood, taken in connection with sensitization to the hapten diphenylcyclopropenone (DPC). The receptor set was obtained from a woman aged 40 to 50 with alopecia areata. Some clones in this sample may be carry-over from other donors' samples. Each CDR3 is given with its conserved first and last residue. D genes are given only for firm matches. The size entry is marked missing in some rows and otherwise reads once, few, many or a size class.

abundance: few
d_gene: .
v_gene: TRBV29-1
j_gene: TRBJ2-1
CDR3nt: TGCAGCTCCGGGATAATCACTAGCACATTCATAGGAGAGCAGTTCTTC
CDR3aa: CSSGIITSTFIGEQFF

abundance: few
d_gene: .
v_gene: TRBV7-9
j_gene: TRBJ1-1
CDR3nt: TGTGCCAGCAGCTTAGTACGGGGATGGGGCACTGAAGCTTTCTTT
CDR3aa: CASSLVRGWGTEAFF

abundance: few
d_gene: TRBD1
v_gene: TRBV5-5
j_gene: TRBJ1-1
CDR3nt: TGTGCCAGCAGCTTTAATTCAGGGGGCACTGAAGCTTTCTTT
CDR3aa: CASSFNSGGTEAFF

abundance: few
d_gene: .
v_gene: TRBV6-5
j_gene: TRBJ1-6
CDR3nt: TGTGCCAGCAGCCCCGGGGCGTCACCCCTCCACTTT
CDR3aa: CASSPGASPLHF

abundance: few
d_gene: .
v_gene: TRBV3-1
j_gene: TRBJ2-7
CDR3nt: TGTGCCAGCAGCCGGGACGGGGCCTACGAGCAGTACTTC
CDR3aa: CASSRDGAYEQYF

abundance: few
d_gene: .
v_gene: TRBV29-1
j_gene: TRBJ2-1
CDR3nt: TGCAGCGTTATGGGCCGGAGCTCCTACAATGAGCAGTTCTTC
CDR3aa: CSVMGRSSYNEQFF

abundance: .
d_gene: .
v_gene: TRBV13
j_gene: TRBJ1-2
CDR3nt: TGTGCCAGCAGCTTCCGGACGGCCGGCTACACCTTC
CDR3aa: CASSFRTAGYTF

abundance: .
d_gene: TRBD2
v_gene: TRBV7-2
j_gene: TRBJ2-3
CDR3nt: TGTGCCAGCAGCTTAGGGGGGGGGATGGATACGCAGTATTTT
CDR3aa: CASSLGGGMDTQYF

abundance: .
d_gene: TRBD1
v_gene: TRBV7-9
j_gene: TRBJ2-5
CDR3nt: TGTGCCAGCAGCCCGACAGGGGGCAAGACCCAGTACTTC
CDR3aa: CASSPTGGKTQYF

abundance: few
d_gene: TRBD1
v_gene: TRBV12-3/TRBV12-4
j_gene: TRBJ1-6
CDR3nt: TGTGCCAGCAGTCAGGGGGGTGGTTCACCCCTCCACTTT
CDR3aa: CASSQGGGSPLHF

abundance: .
d_gene: TRBD1
v_gene: TRBV20-1
j_gene: TRBJ1-2
CDR3nt: TGCAGTGCTAGAGTGGACAGGAACTATGGCTACACCTTC
CDR3aa: CSARVDRNYGYTF

abundance: many
d_gene: .
v_gene: TRBV20-1
j_gene: TRBJ2-7
CDR3nt: TGCAGTGCTAGAGACTCTGGGCGGGAATACTACGAGCAGTACTTC
CDR3aa: CSARDSGREYYEQYF

abundance: .
d_gene: .
v_gene: TRBV2
j_gene: TRBJ1-2
CDR3nt: TGTGCCAGCAGTGATGTGCAGGGGAACTATGGCTACACCTTC
CDR3aa: CASSDVQGNYGYTF

abundance: .
d_gene: .
v_gene: TRBV6-5
j_gene: TRBJ1-1
CDR3nt: TGTGCCAGCAGATCGACGGGGGTCGCTTTCTTT
CDR3aa: CASRSTGVAFF

abundance: few
d_gene: TRBD1
v_gene: TRBV28
j_gene: TRBJ2-7
CDR3nt: TGTGCCAGCAGTCCCCCGGGACAGTCCTCCTACGAGCAGTACTTC
CDR3aa: CASSPPGQSSYEQYF

abundance: .
d_gene: TRBD1
v_gene: TRBV4-1
j_gene: TRBJ1-6
CDR3nt: TGCGCCAGCAGCTCGGGACAGGCCAATTCACCCCTCCACTTT
CDR3aa: CASSSGQANSPLHF

abundance: few
d_gene: TRBD2
v_gene: TRBV3-1
j_gene: TRBJ2-1
CDR3nt: TGTGCCAGCAGCCTTCGGTGGCTAGCGGACAATGAGCAGTTCTTC
CDR3aa: CASSLRWLADNEQFF

abundance: .
d_gene: .
v_gene: TRBV4-3
j_gene: TRBJ1-4
CDR3nt: TGCGCCAGCAGCCAAGGAGGGACATCTCATCCGGGACTGTTTTTT
CDR3aa: CASSQGGTSHPGLFF

abundance: few
d_gene: TRBD1
v_gene: TRBV4-1
j_gene: TRBJ1-4
CDR3nt: TGCGCCAGCAGCCAAGATCCCAGGGGGATCAGCGAAAAACTGTTTTTT
CDR3aa: CASSQDPRGISEKLFF

abundance: .
d_gene: .
v_gene: TRBV10-3
j_gene: TRBJ2-3
CDR3nt: TGTGCCACCCTAGTGGCCCCCCCAGATACGCAGTATTTT
CDR3aa: CATLVAPPDTQYF

abundance: .
d_gene: .
v_gene: TRBV12-3/TRBV12-4
j_gene: TRBJ2-1
CDR3nt: TGTGCCAGCAGTTTATCAGCATCCAATGAGCAGTTCTTC
CDR3aa: CASSLSASNEQFF

abundance: many
d_gene: TRBD1
v_gene: TRBV11-1
j_gene: TRBJ2-2
CDR3nt: TGTGCCAGCAGCTTCCCAGGGGGCGACACCGGGGAGCTGTTTTTT
CDR3aa: CASSFPGGDTGELFF

abundance: .
d_gene: .
v_gene: TRBV6-5
j_gene: TRBJ1-2
CDR3nt: TGTGCCAGCAGTTACTCGACCGGTGGCAGGGAATTCTATGGCTACACCTTC
CDR3aa: CASSYSTGGREFYGYTF

abundance: .
d_gene: TRBD2
v_gene: TRBV29-1
j_gene: TRBJ2-1
CDR3nt: TGCAGCGCGCCCGCCCTAGCGGGAGTTGACAATGAGCAGTTCTTC
CDR3aa: CSAPALAGVDNEQFF

abundance: few
d_gene: .
v_gene: TRBV29-1
j_gene: TRBJ2-7
CDR3nt: TGCAGCGTTGGGTTGGGGGGCTCCTACGAGCAGTACTTC
CDR3aa: CSVGLGGSYEQYF

abundance: few
d_gene: .
v_gene: TRBV20-1
j_gene: TRBJ2-2
CDR3nt: TGCAGTGCTAGGAGGCAGGGACCCGGGGAGCTGTTTTTT
CDR3aa: CSARRQGPGELFF

abundance: few
d_gene: .
v_gene: TRBV2
j_gene: TRBJ2-3
CDR3nt: TGTGCCAGCCGTCCGGAGGGGCTCACAGATACGCAGTATTTT
CDR3aa: CASRPEGLTDTQYF

abundance: few
d_gene: TRBD2
v_gene: TRBV20-1
j_gene: TRBJ2-1
CDR3nt: TGCAGTACCATAGGACTAGCGGGAGATGAGCAGTTCTTC
CDR3aa: CSTIGLAGDEQFF

abundance: many
d_gene: .
v_gene: TRBV28
j_gene: TRBJ2-7
CDR3nt: TGTGCCAGCAGTCCCAGGGATTACGAGCAGTACTTC
CDR3aa: CASSPRDYEQYF

abundance: .
d_gene: .
v_gene: TRBV4-1
j_gene: TRBJ2-4
CDR3nt: TGCGCCAGCAGCCAAGCTAGGATGGGGTACATTCAGTACTTC
CDR3aa: CASSQARMGYIQYF

abundance: .
d_gene: .
v_gene: TRBV27
j_gene: TRBJ1-6
CDR3nt: TGTGCCAGCAGTTTCCGACCCTCCTATAATTCACCCCTCCACTTT
CDR3aa: CASSFRPSYNSPLHF

abundance: few
d_gene: TRBD2
v_gene: TRBV20-1
j_gene: TRBJ2-7
CDR3nt: TGCAGTGCCTCGCTAGCGGGAGGTTATGAGCAGTACTTC
CDR3aa: CSASLAGGYEQYF

abundance: .
d_gene: .
v_gene: TRBV25-1
j_gene: TRBJ1-4
CDR3nt: TGTGCCAGCAGTGATGATGGCGAGGGTCGGGCTAATGAAAAACTGTTTTTT
CDR3aa: CASSDDGEGRANEKLFF

abundance: .
d_gene: .
v_gene: TRBV5-1
j_gene: TRBJ2-4
CDR3nt: TGCGCCAGCAGCACACAGGGATACGAAAACATTCAGTACTTC
CDR3aa: CASSTQGYENIQYF

abundance: .
d_gene: .
v_gene: TRBV7-9
j_gene: TRBJ1-5
CDR3nt: TGTGCCAGCAGCCAAACGACAAAGAATCAGCCCCAGCATTTT
CDR3aa: CASSQTTKNQPQHF

abundance: few
d_gene: TRBD1
v_gene: TRBV27
j_gene: TRBJ1-5
CDR3nt: TGTGCCAGCAGTTGGACAGGGGAAAATCAGCCCCAGCATTTT
CDR3aa: CASSWTGENQPQHF

abundance: .
d_gene: .
v_gene: TRBV28
j_gene: TRBJ1-3
CDR3nt: TGTGCCAGCAGTTTATTTAGTCCAGGGAGCTCTGGAAACACCATATATTTT
CDR3aa: CASSLFSPGSSGNTIYF

abundance: few
d_gene: .
v_gene: TRBV4-3
j_gene: TRBJ2-7
CDR3nt: TGCGCCAGCAGCCTCCATTTATCTTCCCTCCAAGGGGACGAGCAGTACTTC
CDR3aa: CASSLHLSSLQGDEQYF

abundance: .
d_gene: TRBD1
v_gene: TRBV6-5
j_gene: TRBJ2-2
CDR3nt: TGTGCCAGCAACGACAGGGCTGACACCGGGGAGCTGTTTTTT
CDR3aa: CASNDRADTGELFF

abundance: .
d_gene: .
v_gene: TRBV4-3
j_gene: TRBJ1-2
CDR3nt: TGCGCCAGCAGCCAAGACGTGGGTATCTATGGCTACACCTTC
CDR3aa: CASSQDVGIYGYTF

abundance: .
d_gene: .
v_gene: TRBV7-2
j_gene: TRBJ2-1
CDR3nt: TGTGCCAGCAGCTTAGGGTCTGACCTCTCCTACAATGAGCAGTTCTTC
CDR3aa: CASSLGSDLSYNEQFF

abundance: .
d_gene: .
v_gene: TRBV11-2
j_gene: TRBJ2-5
CDR3nt: TGTGCCTCGGCTCCGGGACTGAACCAAGAGACCCAGTACTTC
CDR3aa: CASAPGLNQETQYF

abundance: .
d_gene: .
v_gene: TRBV9
j_gene: TRBJ2-3
CDR3nt: TGTGCCAGCAGCGTAGGAGTAGGCGGGACCTACACAGATACGCAGTATTTT
CDR3aa: CASSVGVGGTYTDTQYF

abundance: .
d_gene: TRBD1
v_gene: TRBV2
j_gene: TRBJ2-7
CDR3nt: TGTGCCAGCACTACAGGGGGCTACGAGCAGTACTTC
CDR3aa: CASTTGGYEQYF

abundance: .
d_gene: .
v_gene: TRBV7-2
j_gene: TRBJ1-6
CDR3nt: TGTGCCAGCAGCTTAGCGGTGGAGGCGCTGAGAGCACCCCTCCACTTT
CDR3aa: CASSLAVEALRAPLHF

abundance: .
d_gene: .
v_gene: TRBV5-6
j_gene: TRBJ2-1
CDR3nt: TGTGCCAGCAGCTTGGTAGGGTGGCAGGGTTCCTACAATGAGCAGTTCTTC
CDR3aa: CASSLVGWQGSYNEQFF

abundance: few
d_gene: TRBD2
v_gene: TRBV24-1
j_gene: TRBJ2-1
CDR3nt: TGTGCCACCAGTGATTTCCGGGAGGGCCGTAGGAATGAGCAGTTCTTC
CDR3aa: CATSDFREGRRNEQFF

abundance: few
d_gene: .
v_gene: TRBV6-2/TRBV6-3
j_gene: TRBJ2-7
CDR3nt: TGTGCCAGCAGCCGCAACCCAGGTACCTACGAGCAGTACTTC
CDR3aa: CASSRNPGTYEQYF

abundance: .
d_gene: TRBD1
v_gene: TRBV28
j_gene: TRBJ1-2
CDR3nt: TGTGCCAGTTCGACAGGGTGGTTTGGCTACACCTTC
CDR3aa: CASSTGWFGYTF